A single sample is the source of the 16 T cell receptor beta chains below, sequenced in a study of T cell repertoires in cytomegalovirus infection. Their recognized antigens are unknown. TCRdb redid the calling of the reads with MiXCR, one entry per CDR3 protein. The data contain 110,000 or so distinct CDR3 sequences, roughly 30% of them seen just once; the ten biggest clones take up 35% to 50%. The source material was CD8+ T cells from cultured PBMCs, sampled from culture after CMV antigen stimulation. These receptors were obtained from a human donor in good health (CMV status not recorded). Some clones in this sample may be carry-over from other donors' samples.

J is TRBJ1-5 and V is TRBV7-2; the D gene is possibly TRBD1 (6 bases). The CDR3 spans 16 residues. Trimming took 0 bases from V and 4 from J, leaving 13 bases between them. Germline CDR1 SGHTA, CDR2 FQGNSA. Written as DNA, the CDR3 is TGTGCCAGCAGCTTAGCGGGGAGGGGGTCGAATCAGCCCCAGCATTTT. As protein: CASSLAGRGSNQPQHF.

This clonotype was picked up a small number of times. This rearrangement joins TRBV7-4 to TRBJ1-5; D not certain. V was pared by 3 bases and J by 8 bases, with 8 bases between. The CDR3 runs 12 residues. Germline lookup yields CDR1 SGHVT and CDR2 SQSDAQ. CDR3 DNA: TGTGCCAGCAGCTTCGACGGGGAGCCCCAGCATTTT. It encodes CASSFDGEPQHF.

This clonotype was detected only a few times. The J gene is TRBJ1-5, the V gene TRBV20-1, with D tentatively TRBD1 (5 bases). Germline V gives CDR1 DFQATT, CDR2 SNEGSKA (reference sequence). Trimming shortened V by 3 bases and J by 9 bases, and 24 bases separated the two germline ends. This CDR3 is 16 amino acids long. The CDR3 sequence: CSASPTGTAVWGPQHF. Here the CDR3 DNA reads TGCAGTGCTAGCCCCACCGGGACGGCTGTGTGGGGGCCCCAGCATTTT.

The J gene is TRBJ2-3, the V gene TRBV6-6; D is possibly TRBD1 or TRBD2 (5 bases each). This CDR3 contains 13 residues. Trimming removed 7 bases from V and 2 bases from J, with 10 bases in between. Germline lookup yields CDR1 MNHNY and CDR2 SVGAGI (reference sequence). CDR3 amino acids: CASTIGATDTQYF. The CDR3 nucleotides are TGTGCCAGCACCATCGGGGCCACAGATACGCAGTATTTT.

V gene TRBV5-1 combines with J gene TRBJ2-6; TRBD2 matches 8 bases. In germline, CDR1 is SGHRS, CDR2 YFSETQ. Germline trimming cut 4 bases from V and 4 bases from J; bases unmatched to any gene: 7. The CDR3 spans 16 residues. The CDR3 DNA is TGCGCCAGCAGCGGAGGACTAGCAGCCGGGGCCAACGTCCTGACTTTC. Translated: CASSGGLAAGANVLTF.

V gene TRBV19 combines with J gene TRBJ2-1; TRBD1 or TRBD2 may be the D gene (5 bases each). Trimming removed 5 bases from V and 6 bases from J, with 14 bases in between. There are 14 residues in the CDR3. From germline, CDR1 is LNHDA and CDR2 SQIVND (reference sequence). The CDR3 loop reads CASSYGNRLNEQFF. CDR3 DNA sequence: TGTGCCAGTAGTTACGGGAACAGGCTCAATGAGCAGTTCTTC. The full variable domain, rest sourced from reference TRBV19 and TRBJ2-1, is DGGITQSPKYLFRKEGQNVTLSCEQNLNHDAMYWYRQDPGQGLRLIYYSQIVNDFQKGDIAEGYSVSREKKESFPLTVTSAQKNPTAFYLCASSYGNRLNEQFFGPGTRLTVL.

The table lists this clonotype with a few counts. The chain has TRBV5-5 and TRBJ2-7, with a weak D call TRBD2 (6 bases). This CDR3 has 15 residues. V was trimmed by 3 bases and J by 3 bases, leaving 16 bases between them. Germline values: CDR1 SGHKS, CDR2 YYEKEE (reference sequence). The CDR3 DNA reads TGTGCCAGCAGCTACCTGATCCCGGGGGACTACGAGCAGTACTTC. It specifies CASSYLIPGDYEQYF. Variable domain in full (rest from reference TRBV5-5 and TRBJ2-7): DAGVTQSPTHLIKTRGQQVTLRCSPISGHKSVSWYQQVLGQGPQFIFQYYEKEERGRGNFPDRFSARQFPNYSSELNVNALLLGDSALYLCASSYLIPGDYEQYFGPGTRLTVT.

The chain recombines TRBV27 with TRBJ1-2; no clear D. Germline V gene lookup returns CDR1 MNHEY and CDR2 SMNVEV (reference sequence). This CDR3 has 15 residues. V lost 7 bases to trimming and J lost 2 bases, with 17 bases between them. The CDR3 region is CASTPTAASNYGYTF. The CDR3 coding sequence is TGTGCCAGCACCCCTACGGCAGCTTCCAACTATGGCTACACCTTC.

This clonotype occurred a few times. The rearrangement joins TRBV19 to TRBJ1-2; no clear D. V was trimmed by 8 bases and J by 5 bases, leaving 15 bases between them. The CDR3 runs to 13 residues. Germline V CDR1 and CDR2: LNHDA, SQIVND (reference sequence). The CDR3: CASWTEAGYGYTF. The CDR3 DNA reads TGTGCCAGTTGGACCGAGGCCGGGTATGGCTACACCTTC. Complete variable domain (other parts from reference TRBV19 and TRBJ1-2): DGGITQSPKYLFRKEGQNVTLSCEQNLNHDAMYWYRQDPGQGLRLIYYSQIVNDFQKGDIAEGYSVSREKKESFPLTVTSAQKNPTAFYLCASWTEAGYGYTFGSGTRLTVV.

J is TRBJ2-7 and V is TRBV20-1; 9 bases match TRBD2. Germline values: CDR1 DFQATT, CDR2 SNEGSKA (reference sequence). V was pared by 0 bases and J by 4 bases, with 13 bases of the junction left unmatched. The CDR3 length is 17 residues. CDR3 sequence (DNA): TGCAGTGCTAGAGATCGGGCTAGCGGGGCTCAATGGTACGAGCAGTACTTC. It encodes CSARDRASGAQWYEQYF.

The CDR3 reads CASSPPLTRRGHQPQHF. DNA of the CDR3: TGTGCCAGTAGTCCCCCCTTGACCCGCAGGGGACATCAGCCCCAGCATTTT. This sequence joins TRBV19 and TRBJ1-5; tentatively, D is TRBD1 (6 bases). V was pared by 5 bases and J by 5 bases, with 22 bases between. The CDR3 loop spans 17 amino acids. From germline, CDR1 is LNHDA and CDR2 SQIVND (reference sequence).

This clonotype was observed a handful of times. The chain carries TRBV7-8 and TRBJ2-5; tentatively, D is TRBD1 or TRBD2 (5 bases each). With 1 base removed from V and 2 bases from J, the gap between germline ends came to 14 bases. This CDR3 contains 16 residues. Germline V lookup: CDR1 SGHVS, CDR2 FQNEAQ. The CDR3 DNA follows: TGTGCCAGCAGCTTAGTATCCGGCAGGGAGCAAGAGACCCAGTACTTC. This translates into CASSLVSGREQETQYF. The full variable domain, with the rest looked up from reference TRBV7-8 and TRBJ2-5, is GAGVSQSPRYKVAKRGQDVALRCDPISGHVSLFWYQQALGQGPEFLTYFQNEAQLDKSGLPSDRFFAERPEGSVSTLKIQRTQQEDSAVYLCASSLVSGREQETQYFGPGTRLLVL.

The chain recombines TRBV28 with TRBJ2-3, with D possibly matching TRBD2 (6 bases). This CDR3 is built from 14 residues. Trimming stripped 6 bases from V and 0 bases from J, with 10 bases between. CDR1 is MDHEN and CDR2 is SYDVKM in the germline V gene. Here the CDR3 DNA reads TGTGCCAGCAGCAATAGCGGCAGCACAGATACGCAGTATTTT. It yields the protein CASSNSGSTDTQYF. Using reference TRBV28 and TRBJ2-3 for the parts outside the CDR3, the full variable domain is DVKVTQSSRYLVKRTGEKVFLECVQDMDHENMFWYRQDPGLGLRLIYFSYDVKMKEKGDIPEGYSVSREKKERFSLILESASTNQTSMYLCASSNSGSTDTQYFGPGTRLTVL.

The V and J genes are TRBV7-2 and TRBJ2-2, with 10 bases matching TRBD1. Looked up from germline, CDR1 is SGHTA and CDR2 is FQGNSA. The CDR3 totals 14 residues. The junction had 4 bases not matched to a gene; V was cut back by 5 bases and J by 7 bases. CDR3 in amino acids: CASSGQGGVGELFF. The CDR3 DNA follows: TGTGCCAGCAGCGGACAGGGGGGGGTCGGGGAGCTGTTTTTT.

A few counts support this clonotype. The chain combines TRBV6-6 with TRBJ1-6; the D gene is possibly TRBD1 (5 bases). The germline V and J ends were trimmed by 1 base and 5 bases, with 9 bases remaining between them. Germline-derived CDR1 and CDR2 are MNHNY and SVGAGI (reference sequence). The CDR3 covers 15 residues. In DNA form, the CDR3 reads TGTGCCAGCAGTTACTGGGGGATCAATAATTCACCCCTCCACTTT. Residues: CASSYWGINNSPLHF.

V gene TRBV7-2 combines with J gene TRBJ2-7; D may be TRBD1 or TRBD2 (7 bases each). V lost 10 bases to trimming and J lost 4 bases, with 20 bases between them. CDR1 and CDR2 from the germline V gene are SGHTA and FQGNSA. The CDR3 is 14 amino acids. CDR3 sequence reads: CATLGGDSGYEQYF. The DNA for the CDR3 is TGTGCCACCCTAGGGGGGGACAGTGGATACGAGCAGTACTTC.